This T cell receptor beta chain was documented in a study of blood T cell repertoires in COVID-19 (dated by TCRdb to 2019 to 2021). Turning to the overall study: Samples covering the acute and convalescent phases of COVID-19 were provided by collaborators in the United States, Italy and Spain. The material from the prospective study consisted of cDNA or gDNA derived from T cells, B-cell-depleted T cells, or PBMCs. The dataset comprised deeply sampled blood TCRbeta repertoires from subjects exposed to, actively infected with, or recovered from COVID-19. The repertoires were released in a freely available public database meant as a resource for research on the immune response to SARS-CoV-2. Samples were obtained from the ongoing ImmuneRACE study (first 160 participants) and from about 1,300 subjects provided by 6 global collaborators. A de-identified subject ID, COVID-19 status, age in years and sex were almost always included in the sample metadata. HLA class I and class II types, where available, came from metadata supplied by the sample provider rather than from assay-based typing. What the work shows at the level of the full study, not this receptor alone: The amount of clinical and demographic metadata varied by source and participant and was provided uncurated.

TCRbeta CDR3 regions were amplified from genomic DNA by means of the immunoSEQ Assay, a bias-controlled multiplex PCR. Processing in the source paper ran as follows. Within the assay, amplification of reference gene primers was used to estimate how many nucleated cells each sample contained. To quantify the absolute abundance of each unique TCRbeta CDR3 rearrangement, sequence reads were collapsed and filtered. For each sample, productive Simpson clonality was calculated by taking the square root of Simpson's diversity index across productive rearrangements. TCRdb obtained this table from immuneACCESS and retained in-frame rearrangements with V and J assigned. These tables miss some clones; where compared with another copy, unresolved V genes account for less than half of the shortfall, and the remainder is unexplained. That table supplies the V and J calls and clone size; D and trimming were determined from the DNA. For this sample the table gives about 130,000 clones, of which nearly 70% were detected only once. The ten biggest clones cover 1.5% to 2% of the sample.

The collaborating institutions used their own protocols to collect whole blood in K2EDTA tubes. For TCRbeta analysis, collaborators shipped samples as frozen whole blood, isolated PBMCs, or DNA extracted from either of those sample types. CDR1 and CDR2 were assigned from the germline V gene as SGHNT and YENEEA. At the junction V is shortened by 5 bases and J by 8 bases; bases outside the gene matches: 8. Reading from cysteine to phenylalanine, the CDR3 counts 15 amino acids. Just CDR3 DNA is preserved here, 45 bases in frame from base 1. As regards this clone: Its antigen is still unknown. Per-base quality was not reported, and no clone a single base away is much larger than it.

The chain couples TRBV11-3 to TRBJ2-1; the junction holds 11 bases that match TRBD2. The receptor was derived from a woman aged 70-85 years with acute or convalescent COVID-19. Sequencing was carried out using peripheral blood. The CDR3 sequence is CASSPKTSGIHEQFF. The DNA sequence reads TGTGCCAGCAGCCCGAAGACTAGCGGGATACATGAGCAGTTCTTC.